Below are 22 T cell receptor beta chains sequenced from a single sample in a study of neurological immune-mediated disorders. TCRdb used MiXCR to reprocess the 5' RACE reads, holding one entry per CDR3 protein. Found here are more than 50,000 distinct CDR3 sequences, around 3.9% of them singletons; the top ten hold approximately 1.2%. Sequencing was performed on PBMCs. Receptors were obtained from a man aged 25-40 years with multiple sclerosis.

This clonotype was counted many times. This chain joins TRBV27 and TRBJ1-2; no clear D. This CDR3 has 13 amino acids. V was shortened by 5 bases and J by 6 bases, with 13 bases between the two germline ends. Germline V lookup: CDR1 MNHEY, CDR2 SMNVEV (reference sequence). This CDR3 reads CASSPLGNNGYTF. The CDR3 DNA is TGTGCCAGCAGTCCCCTAGGCAATAATGGCTACACCTTC.

This clonotype was seen ten or more times. The chain recombines TRBV10-3 with TRBJ2-7; D is perhaps TRBD1 (6 bases). The CDR3 loop spans 13 amino acids. From germline, CDR1 is ENHRY and CDR2 SYGVKD. V lost 6 bases, J lost 1 base, and 10 bases lay in between. DNA for the CDR3: TGTGCCATCAGGGACAGCCCTTCCTACGAGCAGTACTTC. This sequence encodes CAIRDSPSYEQYF.

In its sample, this clonotype was seen many times. CDR3 nucleotide sequence: TGTGCCAGCAGCTTGGCCCTGACCTACGAGCAGTACTTC. Amino acid sequence: CASSLALTYEQYF. The J gene is TRBJ2-7, the V gene TRBV5-6; no clear D gene. The CDR3 spans 13 residues. The V and J ends lost 0 bases and 2 bases respectively, with 6 bases between them. Germline V gives CDR1 SGHDT, CDR2 YYEEEE. Filled out from reference TRBV5-6 and TRBJ2-7, the complete variable domain reads DAGVTQSPTHLIKTRGQQVTLRCSPKSGHDTVSWYQQALGQGPQFIFQYYEEEERQRGNFPDRFSGHQFPNYSSELNVNALLLGDSALYLCASSLALTYEQYFGPGTRLTVT.

This clonotype was detected many times. This chain joins TRBV7-3 and TRBJ2-3; possible D gene TRBD1, 6 bases. Trimming stripped 1 base from V and 2 bases from J, with 7 bases between. Germline CDR1 SGHTA, CDR2 FQGTGA. The CDR3 is 14 residues long. CDR3 loop: CASSLRGPTDTQYF. The DNA for the CDR3 is TGTGCCAGCAGCTTAAGGGGGCCCACAGATACGCAGTATTTT.

This sequence joins TRBV7-9 and TRBJ2-3; 10 bases match TRBD2. This CDR3 is 17 amino acids long. With V trimmed by 5 bases and J by 5 bases, 13 bases remained unmatched. In germline, CDR1 is SEHNR, CDR2 FQNEAQ (reference sequence). The CDR3 loop reads CASSPALPIAGGDTQYF. Written as DNA, the CDR3 is TGTGCCAGCAGCCCAGCCCTACCGATAGCGGGGGGAGATACGCAGTATTTT.

This clonotype has ten or more counts. J is TRBJ2-7 and V is TRBV20-1; D is uncertain. The CDR3 spans 14 residues. From germline, CDR1 is DFQATT and CDR2 SNEGSKA (reference sequence). Trimming took 1 base from V and 4 from J, leaving 14 bases between them. DNA for the CDR3: TGCAGTGCTAGAGTACAAGGGATCGGGTACGAGCAGTACTTC. Encoded protein: CSARVQGIGYEQYF.

This clonotype has a count of ten or more. This chain uses TRBV7-9 with TRBJ2-5; 7 bases match TRBD1. The CDR3 consists of 15 residues. J gave up 5 bases and V 1 base, and 7 bases lay outside the gene matches. Germline loops: CDR1 SEHNR, CDR2 FQNEAQ (reference sequence). The CDR3 protein is CASSLEHRGRETQYF. CDR3 sequence (DNA): TGTGCCAGCAGCTTAGAGCACAGGGGAAGGGAGACCCAGTACTTC.

Comments on this clonotype: With a much larger clone just one base away, this may be a read error. The rearrangement links TRBV5-1 to TRBJ2-7; no firm D call. CDR3 size: 12 residues. CDR1 and CDR2 from the germline V gene are SGHRS and YFSETQ. This chain's CDR3 is CASSLGSHEQCF. CDR3 DNA sequence: TGCGCCAGCAGCTTGGGATCCCACGAGCAGTGCTTC.

This clonotype was recorded many times. The V and J genes are TRBV6-1 and TRBJ2-3; 12 bases fit TRBD2. CDR3 length: 15 residues. The V segment lost 2 bases and the J segment 4 bases; nucleotides outside the gene matches: 1. Germline CDR1 MNHNS, CDR2 SASEGT. The CDR3 DNA reads as TGTGCCAGCAGTGAACTAGCGGGGGGGCCAGATACGCAGTATTTT. This encodes CASSELAGGPDTQYF.

In this sample, this clonotype turned up many times. The V gene is TRBV20-1, the J gene TRBJ2-1, with 10 nucleotides matching TRBD1. V lost 6 bases, J lost 4 bases, and 6 bases stayed unmatched. Germline-derived CDR1 and CDR2 are DFQATT and SNEGSKA (reference sequence). There are 14 residues in the CDR3. CDR3 region: CSATDRGRYNEQFF. For the CDR3, the DNA is TGCAGTGCGACCGACAGGGGGCGGTACAATGAGCAGTTCTTC.

The table lists this clonotype with many counts. The rearrangement uses TRBV5-1 and TRBJ1-5; 7 bases agree with TRBD1. The V gene end was trimmed by 0 bases and the J gene end by 4 bases; junction bases not matched to a gene: 10. The CDR3 spans 17 residues. Germline V gene lookup returns CDR1 SGHRS and CDR2 YFSETQ. The CDR3 protein is CASSLEPSGDRNQPQHF. Written as DNA, the CDR3 is TGCGCCAGCAGCTTGGAACCTTCGGGGGACAGAAATCAGCCCCAGCATTTT.

This clonotype was counted ten times or more. This chain connects TRBV5-1 to TRBJ2-3; D unclear. Trimming took off 0 bases at V and 5 bases at J, with 7 bases between the two ends. Looked up from germline, CDR1 is SGHRS and CDR2 is YFSETQ. The length of the CDR3 is 13 residues. The CDR3 here is CASSLGKGDTQYF. The CDR3 DNA follows: TGCGCCAGCAGCTTGGGCAAGGGAGATACGCAGTATTTT.

In regard to this clonotype: This could be a read error, since a much larger clone is one nucleotide away. The J gene is TRBJ2-7, the V gene TRBV12-3 or TRBV12-4, with TRBD1 identical over 8 bases. Trimming removed 6 bases from V and 5 bases from J; junction bases left unmatched: 12. The CDR3 covers 15 residues. CDR3 protein: CASSRPARGLNEQYF. The CDR3 nucleotides read TGTGCCAGCAGCCGCCCCGCCAGGGGGCTTAACGAGCAGTACTTC.

This clonotype was detected many times. This chain uses TRBV12-3 or TRBV12-4 with TRBJ2-1, with TRBD2 matching over 14 bases. The J segment lost 5 bases and the V segment lost 5 bases, leaving 2 bases of the junction unmatched. CDR3 length: 15 residues. The CDR3 spells CASSRTSGGNNEQFF. The CDR3 region has the DNA TGTGCCAGCAGTCGGACTAGCGGGGGGAACAATGAGCAGTTCTTC.

Many counts were recorded for this clonotype. J is TRBJ1-2 and V is TRBV7-2, with a possible D match to TRBD1 (5 bases). The germline gives CDR1 SGHTA, CDR2 FQGNSA. V was pared by 6 bases and J by 4 bases, with 15 bases between. This CDR3 has 14 residues. CDR3 loop: CASRSGTIGYGYTF. The CDR3 coding sequence is TGTGCCAGCAGATCCGGGACGATAGGCTATGGCTACACCTTC.

This clonotype has ten or more counts. The rearrangement uses TRBV20-1 and TRBJ2-1; 10 nucleotides agree with TRBD1. The CDR3 covers 16 residues. Per the germline V gene, CDR1 is DFQATT and CDR2 is SNEGSKA (reference sequence). The V and J ends lost 1 base and 4 bases, in that order; junction bases with no gene match: 7. The CDR3 DNA is TGCAGTGCTAGAGCTGGCCGGGGACAGGGGTACAATGAGCAGTTCTTC. Translating gives CSARAGRGQGYNEQFF.

In this sample, this clonotype turned up many times. This chain links TRBV20-1 with TRBJ2-1, with 9 bases aligning to TRBD1. There are 16 residues in the CDR3. Unmatched junction bases numbered 12, after V lost 6 bases and J lost 3 bases. Germline-derived CDR1 and CDR2 are DFQATT and SNEGSKA (reference sequence). In nucleotides, the CDR3 is TGCAGTGCGCAGGATCGAACGGGACAGGGCTACAATGAGCAGTTCTTC. It specifies CSAQDRTGQGYNEQFF.

The sample holds many counts of this clonotype. The V gene is TRBV9, the J gene TRBJ2-1, with a tentative D call TRBD1 (5 bases). Germline assignment: CDR1 SGDLS and CDR2 YYNGEE. Trimming removed 0 bases at V and 2 bases at J, with 6 bases between. CDR3 length: 14 residues. In DNA, the CDR3 is TGTGCCAGCAGCGTAGGGACAACCTACAATGAGCAGTTCTTC. This translates into CASSVGTTYNEQFF.

This chain joins TRBV7-3 and TRBJ2-3, with D possibly being TRBD2 (6 bases). The CDR3 is made up of 15 amino acids. The germline V gene has CDR1 SGHTA and CDR2 FQGTGA. The ends were cut back, 2 bases at V and 4 bases at J, with 13 bases in the middle. CDR3: CASSLFGGASDTQYF. DNA of the CDR3: TGTGCCAGCAGCTTATTCGGGGGAGCATCAGATACGCAGTATTTT.

The table lists this clonotype with many counts. This chain uses TRBV12-5 with TRBJ2-2; D perhaps matches TRBD2 (6 bases). The V and J ends lost 6 bases and 3 bases respectively, with 14 bases between them. Germline V CDR1 and CDR2: LGHNT, FRNRAP. The CDR3 is made up of 15 amino acids. The CDR3 DNA follows: TGTGCTAGTGGCCCCGCTAGCGCGTACACCGGGGAGCTGTTTTTT. It encodes CASGPASAYTGELFF.

The sample holds many counts of this clonotype. The V gene is TRBV5-1, the J gene TRBJ2-7; no clear D. Between the trimmed V and J ends, which lost 1 base and 6 bases, there was a span of 17 bases. Germline V lookup: CDR1 SGHRS, CDR2 YFSETQ. This CDR3 spans 15 amino acids. CDR3 sequence: CASSLSPGDPGEQYF. The CDR3 DNA reads as TGCGCCAGCAGCTTGTCCCCCGGTGACCCGGGCGAGCAGTACTTC. Using reference TRBV5-1 and TRBJ2-7 for the parts outside the CDR3, the full variable domain is KAGVTQTPRYLIKTRGQQVTLSCSPISGHRSVSWYQQTPGQGLQFLFEYFSETQRNKGNFPGRFSGRQFSNSRSEMNVSTLELGDSALYLCASSLSPGDPGEQYFGPGTRLTVT.

Many counts were recorded for this clonotype. The rearrangement joins TRBV5-1 to TRBJ2-7, with TRBD2 matching 8 bases. The V and J ends lost 0 bases and 2 bases, in that order; junction bases with no gene match: 1. The CDR3 spans 14 residues. CDR1 is SGHRS and CDR2 is YFSETQ in the germline V gene. In DNA form, the CDR3 reads TGCGCCAGCAGCTTGGTCGGGGGGGCCTACGAGCAGTACTTC. Translation: CASSLVGGAYEQYF.